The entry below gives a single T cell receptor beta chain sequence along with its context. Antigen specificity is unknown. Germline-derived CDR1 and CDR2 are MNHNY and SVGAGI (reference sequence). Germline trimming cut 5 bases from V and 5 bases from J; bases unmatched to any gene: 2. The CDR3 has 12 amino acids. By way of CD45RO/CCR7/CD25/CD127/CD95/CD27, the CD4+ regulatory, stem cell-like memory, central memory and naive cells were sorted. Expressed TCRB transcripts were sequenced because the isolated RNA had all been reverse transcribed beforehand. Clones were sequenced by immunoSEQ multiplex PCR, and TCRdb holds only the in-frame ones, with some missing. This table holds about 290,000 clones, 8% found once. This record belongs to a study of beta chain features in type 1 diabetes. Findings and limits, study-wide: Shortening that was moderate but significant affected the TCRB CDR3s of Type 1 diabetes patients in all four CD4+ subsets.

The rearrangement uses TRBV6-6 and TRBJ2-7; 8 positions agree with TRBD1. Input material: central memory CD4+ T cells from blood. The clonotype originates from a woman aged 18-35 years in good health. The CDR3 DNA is TGTGCCAGCAGTCACAGGGGGGACGAGCAGTACTTC. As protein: CASSHRGDEQYF.